A selection of T cell receptor beta chains follows, all from one sample in a study of identifying expanded T cells in peripheral blood. Assay used: immunoSEQ multiplex PCR; TCRdb lists only in-frame clones, some missing. The table lists around 120,000 clones, approximately 86% of them singletons, with less than 10% in the top ten. Sequenced material: blood. The source of these receptors is a person between 18 and 70 years old in good health. Both conserved end residues are part of each CDR3. Each record gives: V gene, clone size, D gene, CDR3 length, J gene, CDR3 protein, CDR3 DNA. D genes are given only for firm matches. Only some rows state a clone size, as once, few, many or a class for expanded clones.

v_call: TRBV9; clone_size: -; d_call: -; cdr3_length: 15; j_call: TRBJ1-6; cdr3_aa: CASSVDGSYNSPLHF; cdr3_nt: TGTGCCAGCAGCGTAGACGGTTCCTATAATTCACCCCTCCACTTT
v_call: TRBV15; clone_size: -; d_call: TRBD1; cdr3_length: 15; j_call: TRBJ2-7; cdr3_aa: CATSSRQGSTYEQYF; cdr3_nt: TGTGCCACCAGCAGCCGACAGGGGTCAACCTACGAGCAGTACTTC
v_call: TRBV6-1; clone_size: -; d_call: -; cdr3_length: 13; j_call: TRBJ2-7; cdr3_aa: CASSPGVAYEQYF; cdr3_nt: TGTGCCAGCAGCCCGGGGGTAGCATACGAGCAGTACTTC
v_call: TRBV7-8; clone_size: -; d_call: -; cdr3_length: 15; j_call: TRBJ2-1; cdr3_aa: CASSLVSASHNEQFF; cdr3_nt: TGTGCCAGCAGCTTAGTATCGGCCTCTCACAATGAGCAGTTCTTC
v_call: TRBV18; clone_size: few; d_call: TRBD1; cdr3_length: 16; j_call: TRBJ2-4; cdr3_aa: CASSPPFSRQGNIQYF; cdr3_nt: TGTGCCAGCTCACCTCCCTTCTCAAGACAGGGAAACATTCAGTACTTC
v_call: TRBV14; clone_size: -; d_call: -; cdr3_length: 15; j_call: TRBJ1-1; cdr3_aa: CASSQRPGVGTEAFF; cdr3_nt: TGTGCCAGCAGCCAACGGCCGGGGGTGGGTACTGAAGCTTTCTTT
v_call: TRBV7-9; clone_size: -; d_call: TRBD2; cdr3_length: 17; j_call: TRBJ2-2; cdr3_aa: CASSFLGLAGVSGELFF; cdr3_nt: TGTGCCAGCAGCTTTTTGGGACTAGCGGGAGTGAGCGGGGAGCTGTTTTTT
v_call: TRBV4-1; clone_size: few; d_call: TRBD1; cdr3_length: 15; j_call: TRBJ1-1; cdr3_aa: CASSQGRQGHREAFF; cdr3_nt: TGCGCCAGCAGCCAAGGCCGACAGGGCCACCGTGAAGCTTTCTTT
v_call: TRBV6-1; clone_size: -; d_call: -; cdr3_length: 15; j_call: TRBJ1-2; cdr3_aa: CASSERVGRDYGYTF; cdr3_nt: TGTGCCAGCAGTGAACGAGTCGGGAGGGACTATGGCTACACCTTC
v_call: TRBV14; clone_size: -; d_call: -; cdr3_length: 12; j_call: TRBJ1-6; cdr3_aa: CASSQVRSPLHF; cdr3_nt: TGTGCCAGCAGCCAAGTTCGTTCACCCCTCCACTTT
v_call: TRBV28; clone_size: -; d_call: -; cdr3_length: 17; j_call: TRBJ1-5; cdr3_aa: CASSSLEGGTDNQPQHF; cdr3_nt: TGTGCCAGCAGTTCCCTTGAGGGCGGGACCGACAATCAGCCCCAGCATTTT
v_call: TRBV28; clone_size: -; d_call: TRBD1; cdr3_length: 16; j_call: TRBJ2-7; cdr3_aa: CASSLPGTASLGEQYF; cdr3_nt: TGTGCCAGCAGTTTGCCCGGGACAGCTAGCCTCGGCGAGCAGTACTTC
v_call: TRBV5-1; clone_size: -; d_call: -; cdr3_length: 13; j_call: TRBJ1-1; cdr3_aa: CASKVARNTEAFF; cdr3_nt: TGCGCCAGCAAGGTAGCGAGAAACACTGAAGCTTTCTTT
v_call: TRBV16; clone_size: -; d_call: TRBD1; cdr3_length: 15; j_call: TRBJ2-3; cdr3_aa: CASSHLTGGEDTQYF; cdr3_nt: TGTGCCAGCAGCCACTTGACAGGGGGCGAAGATACGCAGTATTTT
v_call: TRBV28; clone_size: -; d_call: -; cdr3_length: 14; j_call: TRBJ1-4; cdr3_aa: CASSSGVTNEKLFF; cdr3_nt: TGTGCCAGCAGTTCAGGGGTAACTAATGAAAAACTGTTTTTT
v_call: TRBV5-1; clone_size: -; d_call: -; cdr3_length: 11; j_call: TRBJ1-3; cdr3_aa: CASSLGHTIYF; cdr3_nt: TGCGCCAGCAGCTTGGGGCACACCATATATTTT
v_call: TRBV5-6; clone_size: -; d_call: -; cdr3_length: 15; j_call: TRBJ2-7; cdr3_aa: CASSPWRELYYEQYF; cdr3_nt: TGTGCCAGCAGCCCGTGGAGGGAGTTGTACTACGAGCAGTACTTC
v_call: TRBV18; clone_size: -; d_call: -; cdr3_length: 16; j_call: TRBJ1-2; cdr3_aa: CASSPPGGTRDYGYTF; cdr3_nt: TGTGCCAGCTCACCACCGGGCGGCACAAGGGACTATGGCTACACCTTC
v_call: TRBV29-1; clone_size: -; d_call: TRBD2; cdr3_length: 15; j_call: TRBJ2-1; cdr3_aa: CSVPKSGGRDNEQFF; cdr3_nt: TGCAGCGTTCCAAAATCTGGCGGGAGGGACAATGAGCAGTTCTTC
v_call: TRBV23-1; clone_size: -; d_call: TRBD1; cdr3_length: 18; j_call: TRBJ2-1; cdr3_aa: CASSQFPWRQGPYNEQFF; cdr3_nt: TGCGCCAGCAGTCAATTCCCCTGGAGACAGGGCCCCTACAATGAGCAGTTCTTC
v_call: TRBV4-2; clone_size: -; d_call: TRBD2; cdr3_length: 16; j_call: TRBJ2-1; cdr3_aa: CASSQGHSGGWDEQFF; cdr3_nt: TGTGCCAGCAGCCAAGGACATAGCGGGGGATGGGATGAGCAGTTCTTC
v_call: TRBV18; clone_size: -; d_call: TRBD2; cdr3_length: 16; j_call: TRBJ2-1; cdr3_aa: CASSPQPSGLNNEQFF; cdr3_nt: TGTGCCAGCTCACCTCAGCCTAGCGGACTAAACAATGAGCAGTTCTTC
v_call: TRBV6-5; clone_size: -; d_call: TRBD2; cdr3_length: 14; j_call: TRBJ2-7; cdr3_aa: CASSYSAGGGEQYF; cdr3_nt: TGTGCCAGCAGTTACTCGGCGGGCGGGGGCGAGCAGTACTTC
v_call: TRBV4-2; clone_size: once; d_call: TRBD2; cdr3_length: 18; j_call: TRBJ2-1; cdr3_aa: CASSQGTSGRSSYNEQFF; cdr3_nt: TGTGCCAGCAGCCAAGGGACTAGCGGGCGTAGCTCCTACAATGAGCAGTTCTTC
v_call: TRBV5-1; clone_size: few; d_call: -; cdr3_length: 13; j_call: TRBJ1-2; cdr3_aa: CASSPTWTEGYTF; cdr3_nt: TGCGCCAGCAGCCCAACCTGGACGGAAGGCTACACCTTC
v_call: TRBV28; clone_size: -; d_call: -; cdr3_length: 15; j_call: TRBJ2-7; cdr3_aa: CASSPTWQDYNEQYF; cdr3_nt: TGTGCCAGCAGCCCAACCTGGCAGGATTACAACGAGCAGTACTTC
v_call: TRBV4-3; clone_size: -; d_call: -; cdr3_length: 12; j_call: TRBJ2-4; cdr3_aa: CASSQEENIQYF; cdr3_nt: TGCGCCAGCAGCCAAGAGGAAAACATTCAGTACTTC
v_call: TRBV20-1; clone_size: -; d_call: -; cdr3_length: 10; j_call: TRBJ2-7; cdr3_aa: CSASYYEQYF; cdr3_nt: TGCAGTGCTAGTTACTACGAGCAGTACTTC
v_call: TRBV30; clone_size: once; d_call: -; cdr3_length: 15; j_call: TRBJ1-6; cdr3_aa: CAWKLGTLLNSPLHF; cdr3_nt: TGTGCCTGGAAATTAGGCACGTTACTTAATTCACCCCTCCACTTT
v_call: TRBV30; clone_size: -; d_call: -; cdr3_length: 10; j_call: TRBJ2-3; cdr3_aa: CAWSVGTQYF; cdr3_nt: TGTGCCTGGAGTGTAGGTACGCAGTATTTT
v_call: TRBV7-3; clone_size: -; d_call: -; cdr3_length: 14; j_call: TRBJ1-1; cdr3_aa: CASSLLGGGTEAFF; cdr3_nt: TGTGCCAGCAGCTTACTTGGGGGCGGCACTGAAGCTTTCTTT
v_call: TRBV5-1; clone_size: -; d_call: -; cdr3_length: 15; j_call: TRBJ1-4; cdr3_aa: CASSPTGATNEKLFF; cdr3_nt: TGCGCCAGCAGCCCTACGGGCGCAACTAATGAAAAACTGTTTTTT
v_call: TRBV6-1; clone_size: -; d_call: -; cdr3_length: 15; j_call: TRBJ2-2; cdr3_aa: CASSEGAAQTGELFF; cdr3_nt: TGTGCCAGCAGTGAAGGGGCTGCTCAAACCGGGGAGCTGTTTTTT
v_call: TRBV5-5; clone_size: -; d_call: -; cdr3_length: 16; j_call: TRBJ1-4; cdr3_aa: CASSSGVHATNEKLFF; cdr3_nt: TGTGCCAGCAGCTCGGGGGTACACGCAACTAATGAAAAACTGTTTTTT
v_call: TRBV28; clone_size: -; d_call: TRBD1; cdr3_length: 17; j_call: TRBJ2-1; cdr3_aa: CASLKRGGQMAYNEQFF; cdr3_nt: TGTGCCAGCCTCAAAAGAGGGGGACAGATGGCCTACAATGAGCAGTTCTTC
v_call: TRBV28; clone_size: once; d_call: -; cdr3_length: 14; j_call: TRBJ1-4; cdr3_aa: CASSARTTNEKLFF; cdr3_nt: TGTGCCAGCAGTGCCAGGACAACTAATGAAAAACTGTTTTTT
v_call: TRBV7-9; clone_size: once; d_call: TRBD1; cdr3_length: 15; j_call: TRBJ1-1; cdr3_aa: CASSLAADRGTEAFF; cdr3_nt: TGTGCCAGCAGCTTAGCTGCGGACAGGGGTACTGAAGCTTTCTTT
v_call: TRBV14; clone_size: -; d_call: TRBD2; cdr3_length: 17; j_call: TRBJ2-3; cdr3_aa: CASSPLAGSSSTDTQYF; cdr3_nt: TGTGCCAGCAGCCCTCTAGCGGGGTCCTCTAGCACAGATACGCAGTATTTT
v_call: TRBV5-4; clone_size: -; d_call: -; cdr3_length: 14; j_call: TRBJ2-3; cdr3_aa: CASSFARGRDTQYF; cdr3_nt: TGTGCCAGCAGCTTCGCTCGGGGTAGAGATACGCAGTATTTT
v_call: TRBV29-1; clone_size: -; d_call: -; cdr3_length: 15; j_call: TRBJ2-1; cdr3_aa: CSVEEHVIGLNEQFF; cdr3_nt: TGCAGCGTTGAAGAGCACGTGATAGGGCTCAATGAGCAGTTCTTC
v_call: TRBV7-2; clone_size: -; d_call: TRBD1; cdr3_length: 14; j_call: TRBJ2-7; cdr3_aa: CASSFGDRPYEQYF; cdr3_nt: TGTGCCAGCAGCTTTGGGGACAGACCTTACGAGCAGTACTTC
v_call: TRBV7-8; clone_size: -; d_call: -; cdr3_length: 14; j_call: TRBJ1-5; cdr3_aa: CASSLGSLNQPQHF; cdr3_nt: TGTGCCAGCAGCCTGGGCTCTCTCAATCAGCCCCAGCATTTT
v_call: TRBV6-6; clone_size: -; d_call: -; cdr3_length: 14; j_call: TRBJ2-2; cdr3_aa: CASNFPGRSGELFF; cdr3_nt: TGTGCCAGCAATTTCCCGGGACGCAGCGGGGAGCTGTTTTTT
v_call: TRBV7-2; clone_size: once; d_call: -; cdr3_length: 16; j_call: TRBJ2-6; cdr3_aa: CASSLRIGTGANVLTF; cdr3_nt: TGTGCCAGCAGCTTAAGGATAGGAACCGGGGCCAACGTCCTGACTTTC
v_call: TRBV5-1; clone_size: -; d_call: -; cdr3_length: 15; j_call: TRBJ2-3; cdr3_aa: CASSLQGREPDTQYF; cdr3_nt: TGCGCCAGCAGCTTACAGGGAAGGGAACCAGATACGCAGTATTTT
v_call: TRBV5-1; clone_size: -; d_call: -; cdr3_length: 19; j_call: TRBJ2-3; cdr3_aa: CASSAHPLGGSGAQDTQYF; cdr3_nt: TGCGCCAGCAGCGCCCACCCGTTGGGGGGTAGCGGCGCGCAAGATACGCAGTATTTT
v_call: TRBV7-9; clone_size: -; d_call: TRBD1; cdr3_length: 18; j_call: TRBJ2-7; cdr3_aa: CASSHLSARTGFPYEQYF; cdr3_nt: TGTGCCAGCAGCCACTTAAGCGCTCGGACAGGGTTCCCCTACGAGCAGTACTTC
v_call: TRBV6-1; clone_size: once; d_call: -; cdr3_length: 14; j_call: TRBJ2-1; cdr3_aa: CASSEEGLDGEQFF; cdr3_nt: TGTGCCAGCAGTGAAGAGGGATTGGATGGTGAGCAGTTCTTC
v_call: TRBV11-2; clone_size: -; d_call: -; cdr3_length: 17; j_call: TRBJ1-3; cdr3_aa: CASSFTIGVSSGNTIYF; cdr3_nt: TGTGCCAGCAGCTTCACTATCGGGGTCAGCTCTGGAAACACCATATATTTT
v_call: TRBV7-6; clone_size: -; d_call: -; cdr3_length: 15; j_call: TRBJ2-7; cdr3_aa: CASSGLGGPPYEQYF; cdr3_nt: TGTGCCAGCAGCGGACTAGGGGGACCTCCCTACGAGCAGTACTTC
v_call: TRBV30; clone_size: -; d_call: -; cdr3_length: 14; j_call: TRBJ1-3; cdr3_aa: CAWRSGPLGNTIYF; cdr3_nt: TGTGCCTGGAGATCAGGACCCTTGGGAAACACCATATATTTT
v_call: TRBV18; clone_size: once; d_call: -; cdr3_length: 16; j_call: TRBJ2-1; cdr3_aa: CASSPPLAPSYNEQFF; cdr3_nt: TGTGCCAGCTCACCACCCCTAGCGCCCTCCTACAATGAGCAGTTCTTC
v_call: TRBV29-1; clone_size: few; d_call: TRBD1; cdr3_length: 12; j_call: TRBJ1-2; cdr3_aa: CSAMTGAYGYTF; cdr3_nt: TGCAGCGCAATGACAGGGGCCTATGGCTACACCTTC
v_call: TRBV5-4; clone_size: -; d_call: TRBD2; cdr3_length: 16; j_call: TRBJ2-1; cdr3_aa: CASSPGSSGTYNEQFF; cdr3_nt: TGTGCCAGCAGCCCGGGGTCTAGCGGGACATACAATGAGCAGTTCTTC
v_call: TRBV2; clone_size: few; d_call: -; cdr3_length: 15; j_call: TRBJ2-7; cdr3_aa: CASTSDSPARYEQYF; cdr3_nt: TGTGCCAGCACCTCGGACTCACCCGCCAGATACGAGCAGTACTTC
v_call: TRBV27; clone_size: -; d_call: TRBD2; cdr3_length: 14; j_call: TRBJ2-7; cdr3_aa: CASRRLAGVDEQYF; cdr3_nt: TGTGCCAGCAGGAGACTAGCGGGAGTGGACGAGCAGTACTTC
v_call: TRBV18; clone_size: -; d_call: -; cdr3_length: 17; j_call: TRBJ2-6; cdr3_aa: CASSPSGRSSGANVLTF; cdr3_nt: TGTGCCAGCTCACCCTCCGGACGGAGCTCTGGGGCCAACGTCCTGACTTTC